This TCR beta chain was documented in a study of shared clonotypes between healthy human individuals. This CDR3 has 13 amino acids. Germline V gene data show CDR1 as SGHAT and CDR2 as FQDESV (reference sequence). Trimming at V came to 3 bases and at J to 4 bases, leaving 3 bases not matched to a gene. Clones were read by immunoSEQ multiplex PCR, and TCRdb kept only the in-frame ones, dropping some. The sample includes some 1.5 million clones, under 99% of them seen just once. Sequenced material: naive CD4+ T cells sorted from blood. The subset: CD45RA+ positively selected. The TCR originated in a young man in good health. The chain couples TRBV11-1 to TRBJ2-7; 7 bases map to TRBD2. The CDR3 DNA reads as TGTGCCAGCAGCTTCGGGACTACATACGAGCAGTACTTC. This sequence encodes CASSFGTTYEQYF.